This T cell receptor beta chain emerged from a study of T-cell memory formation after mild COVID-19. General study findings and limits: Shrinking CD4+ clones were chiefly CM and EM; CD8+ ones were chiefly EMRA.

This clonotype appeared a few times. Its target is unknown. TCRdb reprocessed the 5' RACE reads via MiXCR and lists one record per CDR3 protein. The sample includes roughly 120,000 distinct CDR3 sequences, about a sixth of them seen just once. The specimen was PBMCs or a T cell subset sorted from them (not recorded which). The sequence was obtained from an adult woman who had mild COVID-19 (a few samples of this study predate the infection). Cell type and time point are not known.

CDR3 loop: CASSSVPGLAGDYEQYF. The CDR3 DNA is TGCGCCAGCAGCTCCGTCCCGGGACTAGCGGGAGACTACGAGCAGTACTTC. The chain employs TRBV5-1 and TRBJ2-7; 14 bases agree with TRBD2. Trimming at V came to 3 bases and at J to 3 bases, leaving 8 bases not matched to a gene. Germline loops: CDR1 SGHRS, CDR2 YFSETQ. This CDR3 spans 17 amino acids.